This T cell receptor (beta chain) was captured by sequencing in a study of T cells expressing NK-cell markers (dated by TCRdb to the early 2020s). Concerning the study at large: Three sorted T-cell subsets (CD3+CD56+NKG2C+, CD3+CD56+NKG2C- and CD3+CD56-NKG2C+) from about 8 donors had their TCR beta-chain repertoires profiled. Of the eight sequenced donors, seven were found to be HCMV-seropositive and one was found to be HCMV-seronegative. The eight sequenced donors were randomly selected healthy volunteers, three men and five women. Sequencing of the libraries produced 2 x 150 bp reads on Illumina HiSeq 2000/2500, MiSeq or NextSeq. The research as a whole found: It remained unclear whether the expanded NKG2C-expressing T cell clones were specific for HCMV antigens. In six donors, the dominant CD3+CD56+NKG2C+ clonotypes were found to rank among the top 10 CD8+ clonotypes and to make up roughly 1.0-7.0% of CD8+ T cells. Those dominant clonotypes were again the most abundant among CD3+CD56-NKG2C+ cells in a few donors, at roughly 25-65%.

CDR1 and CDR2, looked up from the germline V gene, are MNHEY and SVGEGT. The CDR3 contains 15 residues, cysteine and phenylalanine counted. The DNA is not on file. HCMV-specific IgG was detected in serum with a commercial ELISA kit to determine HCMV serostatus. Peripheral blood mononuclear cells were isolated from blood by Ficoll density gradient centrifugation. TCRdb shows the sequencer as Illumina HiSeq 2000. TCR beta cDNA libraries were prepared using 5'RACE template switching, which introduced a universal primer site and unique molecular identifiers. Synthesis of cDNA was primed from the TCR beta constant segment and was followed by two consecutive PCR amplification steps. The authors processed their data as follows. Reads were demultiplexed and grouped by UMI with MIGEC, and clonotypes were assembled and quantified with MiTCR. To exclude erroneous sequences, only TCR cDNA sequences supported by at least two reads were retained. The tcR package was used for downstream repertoire analysis, with clonotypes matched between fractions based on CDR3 nucleotide sequence plus V segment. VDJmatch was used to annotate antigen specificity against VDJdb, with one amino acid substitution allowed in CDR3. TCRdb reprocessed the public reads and reports one entry per CDR3 protein sequence, without DNA. TCRdb, not the original authors, processed these V and J calls. This sample's table lists about 540,000 distinct CDR3 sequences. The ten top clones hold under 4.5% of the sample.

In the case of this clonotype: Its antigen remains unidentified.

The clonotype was recovered from a man younger than 35 in good health. Donor details come from another sample of the same person, matched by shared clones. The rearrangement combines TRBV6-2 or TRBV6-3 with TRBJ2-3; checking the TCRdb D call of TRBD2 is not possible without DNA. What was sequenced was blood T cells: a sorted CD56 or NKG2C T cell subset, CD4+ or CD8+ T cells, or bulk PBMC T cells (not recorded which). The encoded CDR3 is CASSYGSSSTDTQYF.